One and the same sample provided the 13 T cell receptor beta chains below, sequenced in a study of T cell changes during pregnancy in multiple sclerosis. Here immunoSEQ multiplex PCR was the method, and the copy in TCRdb shows in-frame clones only, minus some. The sample shows roughly 85,000 clones, 90% to 95% of them seen only once. Sequenced here: peripheral blood, sampled in the first trimester of pregnancy. These receptors all stem from a female donor with multiple sclerosis, enrolled in a pregnancy study.

The V call is TRBV9, the J call TRBJ2-2, with 10 bases fitting TRBD2. The CDR3 consists of 16 residues. J lost 7 bases, V lost 0 bases, and 6 bases had no gene match. Germline CDR1 and CDR2: SGDLS and YYNGEE. As DNA, the CDR3 is TGTGCCAGCAGCGTAGGGCTAGCGGGAGTCATCGGGGAGCTGTTTTTT. Protein: CASSVGLAGVIGELFF.

This clone showed up just once. This chain links TRBV9 with TRBJ2-5, with a tentative D call TRBD2 (5 bases). The V and J ends lost 0 bases and 5 bases respectively, with 8 bases between them. The CDR3 is 13 amino acids. The germline V gene has CDR1 SGDLS and CDR2 YYNGEE. CDR3 sequence reads: CASSVDPGETQYF. The DNA of the CDR3 is TGTGCCAGCAGCGTAGACCCGGGGGAGACCCAGTACTTC.

CDR3 in amino acids: CASSYGWGDEQYF. The CDR3 coding sequence is TGTGCCAGCAGTTACGGCTGGGGGGACGAGCAGTACTTC. The genes are TRBV6-5 and TRBJ2-7, with TRBD2 as a possible D gene (6 bases). Trimming removed 2 bases from V and 5 bases from J, with 10 bases in between. The CDR3 spans 13 residues. From germline, CDR1 is MNHEY and CDR2 SVGAGI.

The V and J genes are TRBV28 and TRBJ2-3, with D possibly matching TRBD1 (6 bases). CDR1 MDHEN and CDR2 SYDVKM come from the germline V gene. Trimming shortened V by 2 bases and J by 0 bases, and 9 bases separated the two germline ends. The CDR3 runs to 15 residues. The CDR3 spells CASSLGQSSTDTQYF. The CDR3 DNA is TGTGCCAGCAGTTTAGGACAGTCTAGCACAGATACGCAGTATTTT.

The CDR3 reads CASARWGLETQYF. CDR3 in DNA: TGTGCCAGCGCCCGATGGGGGCTAGAGACCCAGTACTTC. This chain joins TRBV25-1 and TRBJ2-5; the D gene is possibly TRBD1 (6 bases). Trimming stripped 8 bases from V and 4 bases from J, with 14 bases between. Germline V gene lookup returns CDR1 MGHDK and CDR2 SYGVNS. CDR3 length equals 13 residues. Full variable domain (outside the CDR3, taken from reference TRBV25-1 and TRBJ2-5): EADIYQTPRYLVIGTGKKITLECSQTMGHDKMYWYQQDPGMELHLIHYSYGVNSTEKGDLSSESTVSRIRTEHFPLTLESARPSHTSQYLCASARWGLETQYFGPGTRLLVL.

The V and J genes are TRBV5-1 and TRBJ1-2, with D hard to call. The CDR3 is made up of 15 amino acids. Trimming cost V 2 bases and J 6 bases, with 17 bases left between them. Germline V gives CDR1 SGHRS, CDR2 YFSETQ. The CDR3 coding sequence is TGCGCCAGCAGCTTTGACGGAGGTAGTCGGGATGGCTACACCTTC. Its protein product is CASSFDGGSRDGYTF.

The chain has TRBV15 and TRBJ1-5; possibly TRBD1 for D (5 bases). From germline, CDR1 is LNHNV and CDR2 YYDKDF (reference sequence). This CDR3 contains 13 residues. V lost 0 bases to trimming and J lost 8 bases, with 8 bases between them. The CDR3 DNA reads TGTGCCACCAGCAGAGATCAAGGGGAGCCCCAGCATTTT. Protein product: CATSRDQGEPQHF.

This chain joins TRBV7-2 and TRBJ1-1, with D tentatively TRBD1 (6 bases). Germline V gene sequence: CDR1 SGHTA, CDR2 FQGNSA. This CDR3 has 13 residues. V lost 6 bases and J 1 base, leaving 9 bases between the germline ends. The CDR3 bases are TGTGCCAGCAGGAAGGACAGGAACACTGAAGCTTTCTTT. Its translation is CASRKDRNTEAFF.

The rearrangement joins TRBV7-2 to TRBJ2-2; D possibly corresponds to TRBD2 (5 bases). The CDR3 is 17 amino acids. The germline V gene has CDR1 SGHTA and CDR2 FQGNSA. Trimming cost V 2 bases and J 8 bases, with 21 bases left between them. As DNA, the CDR3 is TGTGCCAGCAGCTTACAGACTTTCAGGACGGGAACAGGGGAGCTGTTTTTT. Protein sequence: CASSLQTFRTGTGELFF.

The V gene is TRBV7-9, the J gene TRBJ2-2; TRBD2 matches 8 bases. CDR1 is SEHNR, CDR2 FQNEAQ, per germline (reference sequence). The trim removed 4 bases at V and 5 bases at J, leaving 9 bases unmatched. The CDR3 totals 16 residues. DNA for the CDR3: TGTGCCAGCAGCTGGTGGGGAGCGGGAGATACCGGGGAGCTGTTTTTT. Amino acid sequence: CASSWWGAGDTGELFF.

This rearrangement joins TRBV7-9 to TRBJ2-5; 7 nucleotides match TRBD1. Trimming took 5 bases from V and 0 from J; bases not matched to a gene: 3. The germline gives CDR1 SEHNR, CDR2 FQNEAQ (reference sequence). The CDR3 is 14 residues long. This CDR3 is CASSRGTDQETQYF. The CDR3, as DNA: TGTGCCAGCAGCCGTGGGACAGACCAAGAGACCCAGTACTTC.

The chain joins TRBV7-8 to TRBJ2-3; 11 nucleotides agree with TRBD2. Germline CDR1 reads SGHVS; CDR2 reads FQNEAQ. Trimming at V came to 7 bases and at J to 8 bases, leaving 11 bases not matched to a gene. The CDR3 extends over 15 amino acids. CDR3 amino acids: CASKGLAGGPGTQYF. DNA for the CDR3: TGTGCCAGCAAAGGCCTAGCGGGGGGTCCCGGTACGCAGTATTTT.

The chain recombines TRBV4-1 with TRBJ1-1; D call uncertain. This CDR3 region has 15 residues. Trimming removed 1 base from V and 4 bases from J, with 13 bases in between. CDR1 MGHRA and CDR2 YSYEKL come from the germline V gene. The CDR3 DNA reads TGCGCCAGCAGCCAAGTGGAAGGAGGAGGCACTGAAGCTTTCTTT. Encoded protein: CASSQVEGGGTEAFF.